Reported below is one TCR beta chain. This sample stems from a study of STAT5B mutations in CD4+ large granular lymphocyte leukemia. Generated by immunoSEQ multiplex PCR, the TCRdb table keeps only in-frame clones and is missing some. The table shows 25,000 to 35,000 clones, with around four fifths occurring only once. The sample taken for sequencing was CD4+ T cells from blood buffy coats. This receptor was taken from a human donor in good health.

In nucleotides, the CDR3 is TGTGCCTGGACCGCGTTGGCGGGAGCATTTTCCTACGAGCAGTACTTC. The encoded protein is CAWTALAGAFSYEQYF. V gene TRBV30 combines with J gene TRBJ2-7, with 7 bases fitting TRBD2. Per the germline V gene, CDR1 is GTSNPN and CDR2 is SVGIG (reference sequence). Trimming at V came to 4 bases and at J to 1 base, leaving 13 bases not matched to a gene. The CDR3 length is 16 residues.